The clone carrying this T cell receptor (beta chain) was observed a handful of times. Its cognate antigen is unknown. With a J-beta primer mix and a sample-barcoded 5' primer, a second PCR ran about 7 to 12 cycles. Each TCR beta cDNA got a 12-nucleotide random molecular identifier. MiXCR, applied by TCRdb to the 5' RACE reads, yields one record per CDR3 protein. The table includes around 850,000 distinct CDR3 sequences, 30% to 45% detected once. The sample originates from a study of blood T cells in healthy people across ages. Overall study results and limits: The authors considered diversity estimates from one million T cells to be underestimates.

Every participating donor contributed about 10 milliliters of peripheral blood through a draw. This clonotype originated in a man aged 18 to 29 in good health. Sample: blood.

The CDR3, as DNA: TGTGCCAGCAGTCTCACAGGTAATTCCTACAATGAGCAGTTCTTC. Translating gives CASSLTGNSYNEQFF. The rearrangement joins TRBV6-6 to TRBJ2-1; tentatively, D is TRBD1 (5 bases). This CDR3 comprises 15 residues. Germline CDR1 reads MNHNY; CDR2 reads SVGAGI (reference sequence). Trimming removed 5 bases from V and 1 base from J, with 12 bases in between.